The table lists the clone carrying this T cell receptor (beta chain) with many counts. The sample comes from a study of tumor and adjacent non-tumor tissue in lung cancer. Germline V gene data show CDR1 as MNHNS and CDR2 as SASEGT. There are 14 residues in the CDR3. V was pared by 6 bases and J by 5 bases, with 16 bases between. TCRbeta libraries were built with three rounds of nested PCR, modified from ARM-PCR. MiXCR, applied by TCRdb to the multiplex PCR reads, yields one record per CDR3 protein. This table holds tens of thousands of distinct CDR3 sequences, about 80% found once. This sample's RNA came from whole unsorted tissue. This non-tumor lung sample came from over 3 cm beyond the tumor edge.

The receptor was derived from a woman in her fifties or sixties with non-small cell lung cancer. The gene calls are TRBV6-1 and TRBJ1-1, with D maybe TRBD1 (6 bases). The specimen sequenced was distant non-tumor lung tissue. In DNA, the CDR3 is TGTGCCAGCAGGACCGCCGACAGGAATACTGAAGCTTTCTTT. Encoded protein: CASRTADRNTEAFF.